This TCR beta chain is drawn from a study of CD8+ T cells in alopecia areata. Once sorted, CD4+ cells from about 5 patients yielded CD25+CD127- cells. As the sequencing template, cDNA was produced by extracting RNA and reverse transcribing it. Sequencing was performed with immunoSEQ multiplex PCR; in TCRdb, only in-frame clones are kept and a portion is missing. This sample carries about 13,000 clones, approximately 53% of them seen once, and the ten largest clones take around 3.9%. V was trimmed by 7 bases and J by 4 bases, leaving 19 bases between them. Germline loops: CDR1 LNHDA, CDR2 SQIVND (reference sequence). The CDR3 is 15 residues long.

Sample: CD4+ Tregs sorted from blood. This chain connects TRBV19 to TRBJ1-1; D perhaps matches TRBD1 (6 bases). This TCR came from a human donor with alopecia areata. CDR3 nucleotides: TGTGCCAGTACCAAAATATTTGGAGGGGGCACTGAAGCTTTCTTT. Its protein is CASTKIFGGGTEAFF.